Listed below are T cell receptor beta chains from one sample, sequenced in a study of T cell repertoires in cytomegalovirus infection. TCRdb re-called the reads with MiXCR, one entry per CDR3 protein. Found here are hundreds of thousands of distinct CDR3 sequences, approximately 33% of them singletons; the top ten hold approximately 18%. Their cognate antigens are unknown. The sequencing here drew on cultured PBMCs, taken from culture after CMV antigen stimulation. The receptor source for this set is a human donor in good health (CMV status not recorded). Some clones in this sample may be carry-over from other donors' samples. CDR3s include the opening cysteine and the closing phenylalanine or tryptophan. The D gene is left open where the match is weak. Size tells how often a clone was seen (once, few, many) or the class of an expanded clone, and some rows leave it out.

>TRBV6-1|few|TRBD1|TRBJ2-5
CACRGQETQYF
TGTGCCTGCAGGGGGCAAGAGACCCAGTACTTC
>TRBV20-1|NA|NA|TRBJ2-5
CSADQEEQETQYF
TGCAGTGCGGACCAGGAGGAACAAGAGACCCAGTACTTC
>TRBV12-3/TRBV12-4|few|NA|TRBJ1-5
CASRPGEGQPQHF
TGTGCCAGCCGGCCCGGGGAGGGACAGCCCCAGCATTTT
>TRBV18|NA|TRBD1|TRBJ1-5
CASSRTFGTGIQPQHF
TGTGCCAGCTCACGTACCTTCGGGACAGGGATTCAGCCCCAGCATTTT
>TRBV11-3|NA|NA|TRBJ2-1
CASSPRGASNNEQFF
TGTGCCAGCAGCCCCAGAGGGGCTTCCAACAATGAGCAGTTCTTC
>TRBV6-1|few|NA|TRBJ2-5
CAAGGAQETQYF
TGTGCCGCGGGTGGCGCCCAAGAGACCCAGTACTTC
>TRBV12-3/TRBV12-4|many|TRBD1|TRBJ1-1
CASTNRDRGPRTEAFF
TGTGCCAGCACTAACCGGGACAGGGGGCCTCGCACTGAAGCTTTCTTT
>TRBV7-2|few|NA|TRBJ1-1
CASSLYTGNTEAFF
TGTGCCAGCAGCTTATATACAGGGAACACTGAAGCTTTCTTT
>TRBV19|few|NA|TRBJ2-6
CASIGYGANVLTF
TGTGCCAGTATCGGGTACGGGGCCAACGTCCTGACTTTC
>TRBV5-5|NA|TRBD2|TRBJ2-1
CASSLELAVREQFF
TGTGCCAGCAGCTTGGAACTAGCGGTAAGGGAGCAGTTCTTC
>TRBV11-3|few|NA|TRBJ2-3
CASSLDGGNTDTQYF
TGTGCCAGCAGCTTAGACGGAGGGAACACAGATACGCAGTATTTT
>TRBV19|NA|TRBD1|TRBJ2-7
CASSTHDRGYEQYF
TGTGCCAGTAGTACCCATGACAGGGGCTACGAGCAGTACTTC
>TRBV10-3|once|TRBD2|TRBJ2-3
CAIGTSGGSADTQYF
TGTGCCATCGGAACGTCGGGGGGATCCGCAGATACGCAGTATTTT
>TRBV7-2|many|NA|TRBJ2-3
CASSLRGRTTDTQYF
TGTGCCAGCAGCTTACGGGGGAGGACCACAGATACGCAGTATTTT
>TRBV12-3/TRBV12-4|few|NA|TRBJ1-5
CASTIRFNQPQHF
TGTGCCAGCACCATTAGATTCAATCAGCCCCAGCATTTT
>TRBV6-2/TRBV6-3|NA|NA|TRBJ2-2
CASTPGTANTGELFF
TGTGCCAGCACCCCAGGAACGGCGAACACCGGGGAGCTGTTTTTT
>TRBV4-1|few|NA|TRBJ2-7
CASSQVGGRYEQYF
TGCGCCAGCAGCCAAGTAGGGGGTCGCTACGAGCAGTACTTC
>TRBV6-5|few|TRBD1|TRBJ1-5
CASSYSRQGGQPQHF
TGTGCCAGCAGTTACTCTAGACAGGGAGGACAGCCCCAGCATTTT
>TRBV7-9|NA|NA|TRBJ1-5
CASSDTLQPQHF
TGTGCCAGCAGCGATACACTACAGCCCCAGCATTTT
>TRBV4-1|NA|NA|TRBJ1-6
CASSQAGLLGPPLHF
TGCGCCAGCAGCCAAGCGGGATTGTTGGGTCCACCCCTCCACTTT
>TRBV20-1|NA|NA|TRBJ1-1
CSASATAVRREAFF
TGCAGTGCTAGTGCGACAGCCGTTCGACGGGAAGCTTTCTTT
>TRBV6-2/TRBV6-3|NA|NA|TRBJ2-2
CASNRARIGELFF
TGTGCCAGCAATCGGGCCAGGATCGGGGAGCTGTTTTTT
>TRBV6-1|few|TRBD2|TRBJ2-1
CASKRGYNEQFF
TGTGCCAGCAAGCGGGGATACAATGAGCAGTTCTTC
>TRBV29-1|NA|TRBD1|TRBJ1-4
CSIRQGGYEKLFF
TGCAGCATTCGACAGGGAGGGTATGAAAAACTGTTTTTT
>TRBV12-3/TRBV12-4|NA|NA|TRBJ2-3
CASSLEGRYTQYF
TGTGCCAGCAGTTTAGAGGGGAGGTATACGCAGTATTTT
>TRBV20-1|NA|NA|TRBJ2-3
CSAIAETSTDTQYF
TGCAGTGCAATAGCGGAAACAAGCACAGATACGCAGTATTTT
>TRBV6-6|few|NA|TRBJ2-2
CASSLPGPSVGELFF
TGTGCCAGCAGCTTACCGGGACCCTCAGTCGGGGAGCTGTTTTTT
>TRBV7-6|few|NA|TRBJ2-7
CASTPISYEQYF
TGTGCCAGCACCCCCATCTCCTACGAGCAGTACTTC
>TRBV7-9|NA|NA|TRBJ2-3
CASSLGGPATDTQYF
TGTGCCAGCAGTTTGGGGGGACCCGCCACAGATACGCAGTATTTT
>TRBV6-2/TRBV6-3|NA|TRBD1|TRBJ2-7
CASSYSNRGPGAYEQYF
TGTGCCAGCAGTTACTCCAACAGGGGCCCCGGCGCCTACGAGCAGTACTTC
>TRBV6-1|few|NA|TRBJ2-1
CASSNQFLKQFF
TGTGCCAGCAGCAACCAGTTCCTCAAGCAGTTCTTC
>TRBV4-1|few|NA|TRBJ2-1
CASSQDPGQYNEQFF
TGCGCCAGCAGCCAAGACCCAGGACAGTACAATGAGCAGTTCTTC
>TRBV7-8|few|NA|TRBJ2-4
CASSLFGGVAKNIQYF
TGTGCCAGCAGCTTGTTTGGAGGGGTGGCCAAAAACATTCAGTACTTC
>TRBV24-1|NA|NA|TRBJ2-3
CATSDTTDTQYF
TGTGCCACCAGTGATACCACAGATACGCAGTATTTT
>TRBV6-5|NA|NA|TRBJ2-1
CASRPSLGRRAYNEQFF
TGTGCCAGCAGACCAAGTTTGGGGAGAAGGGCCTACAATGAGCAGTTCTTC
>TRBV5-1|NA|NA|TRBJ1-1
CASSRGTDNLEAFF
TGCGCCAGCAGCCGTGGGACCGATAACCTTGAAGCTTTCTTT
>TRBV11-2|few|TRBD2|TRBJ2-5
CASSLRLTSGQETQYF
TGTGCCAGCAGCCTAAGATTGACTAGCGGCCAAGAGACCCAGTACTTC
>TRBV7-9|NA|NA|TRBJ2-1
CASSLEAGIPYEQFF
TGTGCCAGCAGCTTAGAGGCGGGAATCCCCTATGAGCAGTTCTTC
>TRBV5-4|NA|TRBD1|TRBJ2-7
CASSLGDSKTYEQYF
TGTGCCAGCAGCTTGGGGGACAGCAAAACTTACGAGCAGTACTTC
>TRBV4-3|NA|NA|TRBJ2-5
CASSQAPTTQETQYF
TGCGCCAGCAGCCAAGCGCCGACGACTCAAGAGACCCAGTACTTC
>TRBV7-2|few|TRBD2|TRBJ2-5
CASSPLAVQETQYF
TGTGCCAGCAGCCCGCTAGCGGTCCAAGAGACCCAGTACTTC
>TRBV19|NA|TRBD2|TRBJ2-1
CASSDKDGGNEQFF
TGTGCCAGCTCCGACAAGGACGGGGGGAATGAGCAGTTCTTC
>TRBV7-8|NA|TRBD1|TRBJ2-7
CASRPGQGDYEQYF
TGTGCCAGCAGACCGGGACAGGGGGACTACGAGCAGTACTTC
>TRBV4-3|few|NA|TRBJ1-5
CASSQSLLAGPQHF
TGCGCCAGCAGCCAAAGTCTCCTGGCGGGGCCCCAGCATTTT
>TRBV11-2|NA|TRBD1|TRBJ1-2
CASSLVRDRAAF
TGTGCCAGCAGCTTAGTCCGGGACAGGGCTGCCTTC
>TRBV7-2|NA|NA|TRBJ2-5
CASSLVRGSGTQYF
TGTGCCAGCAGCTTAGTTCGGGGATCAGGGACCCAGTACTTC
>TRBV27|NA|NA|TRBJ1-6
CASRTFMRGNSPLHF
TGTGCCAGCCGCACGTTTATGCGGGGTAATTCACCCCTCCACTTT
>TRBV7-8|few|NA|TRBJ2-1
CASSHGGGEQFF
TGTGCCAGCAGTCACGGGGGAGGTGAGCAGTTCTTC
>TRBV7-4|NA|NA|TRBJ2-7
CASSFGRALSYEQYF
TGTGCCAGCAGCTTCGGTAGGGCTTTATCCTACGAGCAGTACTTC
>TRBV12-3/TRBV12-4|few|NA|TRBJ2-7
CASSFGSGIYEQYF
TGTGCCAGCAGTTTCGGGTCGGGGATCTACGAGCAGTACTTC
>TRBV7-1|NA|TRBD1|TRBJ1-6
CASSLTGTGYSPLHF
TGTGCCAGCAGCCTCACCGGGACAGGGTACTCACCCCTCCACTTT
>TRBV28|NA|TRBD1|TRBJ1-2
CASRPDRDYGYTF
TGTGCCAGCAGACCGGACAGGGACTATGGCTACACCTTC
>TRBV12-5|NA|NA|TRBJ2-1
CASGDRSNEQFF
TGTGCTAGTGGGGACCGATCGAATGAGCAGTTCTTC